This T cell receptor beta chain was captured in a study of blood T cell repertoires in COVID-19. Turning to the study itself: Italy, Spain and the United States were the sources of the convalescent and acute COVID-19 samples. The analysed material was cDNA or gDNA that came from T cells, B-cell-depleted T cells, or PBMCs.

Seattle participants joined during active infection and were tracked over time. As handled by the study authors: Reference gene primer amplification yielded estimated nucleated cell counts. Sequencing used immunoSEQ multiplex PCR; TCRdb keeps in-frame clones, though not all of them. V, J and clone size reflect that table, while D and trimming were determined from the DNA. Of under 95,000 clones listed, about nine tenths are singletons. The sample comprised peripheral blood. The clonotype was recovered from a man in his forties or fifties with COVID-19, enrolled during active disease.

The CDR3 nucleotides are TGTGCCAGCAGCCCCCGCGGCGGGAGGGCCAGTAGGAATGAGCAGTTCTTC. It is translated as CASSPRGGRASRNEQFF. The V call is TRBV7-8, the J call TRBJ2-1; 9 bases fit TRBD2. This CDR3 region has 17 residues. Germline values: CDR1 SGHVS, CDR2 FQNEAQ. V gave up 5 bases and J gave up 7 bases; unmatched junction bases: 15.